The clone carrying this TCR beta chain came up a few times. The second PCR ran roughly 7 to 12 cycles with a sample-barcoded 5' primer and J-beta primers. Every cDNA molecule carried a tag from a template-switch adaptor bearing 12 random nucleotides. MiXCR was run by TCRdb on the 5' RACE reads, yielding one entry per CDR3 protein. Found here are 850,000 to 1,100,000 distinct CDR3 sequences, 35% to 40% of them singletons; the top ten hold roughly 13%. The data derive from a study of blood T cells in healthy people across ages. With V trimmed by 2 bases and J by 4 bases, 11 bases remained unmatched. This CDR3 region has 17 residues.

This sequence originates from a young man in good health. This chain uses TRBV12-3 or TRBV12-4 with TRBJ2-5, with 9 nucleotides matching TRBD2. The sample consisted of blood. The CDR3 protein is CASSLSSGGLWGETQYF. CDR3 nucleotides: TGTGCCAGCAGTTTAAGTAGCGGGGGCCTTTGGGGAGAGACCCAGTACTTC.